One and the same sample provided the 9 T cell receptor beta chains below, sequenced in a study of beta chain features in type 1 diabetes. The study reverse transcribed the entire isolated RNA, so it sequenced expressed TCRB transcripts. TCRdb's copy holds only in-frame clones and misses some; the assay was immunoSEQ multiplex PCR. The sample lists 150,000 or so clones; roughly 9% were seen once. Specimen: central memory CD4+ T cells from blood. These receptors were obtained from a young woman in good health.

V gene TRBV5-1 combines with J gene TRBJ1-6; D is perhaps TRBD1 (6 bases). The CDR3 runs 16 residues. Germline V lookup: CDR1 SGHRS, CDR2 YFSETQ. V lost 0 bases and J 6 bases, leaving 13 bases between the germline ends. The CDR3 nucleotides read TGCGCCAGCAGCTTGGGAGCTGGGGGCGGTAATTCACCCCTCCACTTT. Residues: CASSLGAGGGNSPLHF.

CDR3: CASSLGVTSDNEQFF. The CDR3 DNA sequence: TGTGCCAGCAGCTTAGGGGTGACTAGCGACAATGAGCAGTTCTTC. The V call is TRBV11-3, the J call TRBJ2-1; 8 nucleotides match TRBD2. This CDR3 has 15 amino acids. Trimming took 1 base from V and 5 from J; bases not matched to a gene: 4. Per germline, CDR1 SGHNT and CDR2 YENEEA.

The chain links TRBV4-2 to TRBJ1-5, with a tentative D call TRBD1 (6 bases). The CDR3 sequence is 16 residues long. V lost 0 bases and J lost 3, with 12 bases in between. From germline, CDR1 is LGHNA and CDR2 YNFKEQ. Here the CDR3 reads CASSQDRQVNNQPQHF. The CDR3 coding sequence is TGTGCCAGCAGCCAAGATAGACAGGTGAACAATCAGCCCCAGCATTTT.

The V gene is TRBV5-1, the J gene TRBJ2-1, with TRBD2 matching over 9 bases. CDR3 length: 14 residues. The germline CDR1 and CDR2 sequences are SGHRS and YFSETQ. Trimming removed 0 bases from V and 6 bases from J; junction bases left unmatched: 1. In DNA form, the CDR3 reads TGCGCCAGCAGCTTGGGGACTAGCGCCAATGAGCAGTTCTTC. This sequence encodes CASSLGTSANEQFF.

The table lists this clone with a few counts. The rearrangement uses TRBV30 and TRBJ2-7; 9 nucleotides align to TRBD1. V was clipped by 0 bases and J by 7 bases; unmatched bases: 4. The CDR3 runs to 13 residues. The germline CDR1 and CDR2 sequences are GTSNPN and SVGIG (reference sequence). CDR3 sequence: CAWSVGQGWEQYF. CDR3 coding DNA: TGTGCCTGGAGTGTGGGACAGGGTTGGGAGCAGTACTTC.

The chain uses TRBV5-1 and TRBJ2-7; 13 nucleotides line up with TRBD2. V trimming: 4 bases; J trimming: 9 bases; junction bases outside the gene matches: 7. Germline CDR1 and CDR2: SGHRS and YFSETQ. The length of the CDR3 is 14 residues. The CDR3 loop reads CASSGGTSGTVQYF. The CDR3 bases are TGCGCCAGCAGCGGCGGGACTAGCGGGACCGTGCAGTACTTC.

This clone was found a few times. The V call is TRBV5-1, the J call TRBJ2-3; perhaps TRBD1 as D (5 bases). Trimming removed 4 bases from V and 3 bases from J, with 12 bases in between. Germline assignment: CDR1 SGHRS and CDR2 YFSETQ. The CDR3 consists of 14 residues. The DNA for the CDR3 is TGCGCCAGCAGCCTCGTTCCAGGGACAGATACGCAGTATTTT. Protein: CASSLVPGTDTQYF.

This clone turned up a few times. This sequence joins TRBV6-1 and TRBJ1-2; D gene unclear. Germline V gives CDR1 MNHNS, CDR2 SASEGT. The CDR3 is 11 residues long. Trimming took off 5 bases at V and 8 bases at J, with 9 bases between the two ends. The CDR3 spells CASSLSGGYTF. The CDR3 region has the DNA TGTGCCAGCAGTTTGTCGGGAGGCTACACCTTC.

Only a few counts were recorded for this clone. Other DNA sequences from this sample encode an identical CDR3 as well. This rearrangement joins TRBV7-2 to TRBJ1-1; D gene unclear. Germline V gene lookup returns CDR1 SGHTA and CDR2 FQGNSA. There are 13 residues in the CDR3. With 1 base removed from V and 1 base from J, the gap between germline ends came to 4 bases. This CDR3 reads CASSLVRNTEAFF. The CDR3 region has the DNA TGTGCCAGCAGCTTAGTCAGGAACACTGAAGCTTTCTTT.